The present TCR beta chain was sequenced within a study of neoadjuvant anti-PD-1 for oral cavity cancer. Looking at the study overall: Before surgery, most patients got three to four biweekly 3 mg/kg nivolumab doses.

The protocol was immunoSEQ multiplex PCR, while the TCRdb copy is restricted to in-frame clones and leaves out a portion. Of about 9,400 clones detected, about 67% appear once; the ten largest clones hold less than 4.5%. As for time point: after neoadjuvant nivolumab, at surgical resection. CDR3 size: 14 residues. Germline values: CDR1 MGHDK, CDR2 SYGVNS. V shed 6 bases and J shed 2 bases, with 14 bases lying between them. This clone is labeled as medium-sized. Its target is unknown. Whole-study results and caveats: With a few patients per group, TCR findings need larger cohorts. Higher pretreatment Treg/Th17 ratios tracked higher pretreatment blood clonality.

V and J are TRBV25-1 and TRBJ2-7, with D possibly being TRBD1 or TRBD2 (6 bases each). The TCR comes from a person between 35 and 79 years old with oral cavity squamous cell carcinoma. Specimen: PBMCs, collected after nivolumab (anti-PD-1) treatment. The CDR3 loop reads CASRGGQTPYEQYF. CDR3 bases: TGTGCCAGCAGGGGAGGACAGACGCCCTACGAGCAGTACTTC.